This is a list of T cell receptor beta chains from one sample in a study of long-term antiretroviral therapy in people with HIV. Clones were sequenced by immunoSEQ multiplex PCR, and TCRdb holds only the in-frame ones, with some missing. The table has around 23,000 clones, over 65% seen once; the top ten hold 5.7%. The starting material was unsorted PBMCs, obtained 4.4 years after starting antiretroviral therapy. The receptor source for this set is a man younger than 40 with HIV. The CDR3 runs from the conserved cysteine through the conserved F or W. The order of the fields is J gene, D gene, V gene, clone size, CDR3 protein, CDR3 DNA. A D gene is named only where the DNA matches it firmly. Where a row states a size, it is once, few, many or the class of an expanded clone; other rows omit it.

>TRBJ2-7|.|TRBV6-6|few
CASSPSVVHEQYF
TGTGCCAGCAGCCCCTCGGTCGTCCACGAGCAGTACTTC
>TRBJ1-4|.|TRBV9|.
CASSAHDSYNEKLFF
TGTGCCAGCAGCGCCCACGACAGCTATAATGAAAAACTGTTTTTT
>TRBJ1-3|.|TRBV9|.
CASSATGMGPGNTIYF
TGTGCCAGCAGCGCCACAGGGATGGGGCCTGGAAACACCATATATTTT
>TRBJ2-3|.|TRBV7-3|.
CASSPGGAALWDTQYF
TGTGCCAGCAGCCCCGGCGGAGCGGCACTTTGGGATACGCAGTATTTT
>TRBJ1-2|.|TRBV13|.
CASNIWGGQNYGYTF
TGTGCCAGCAACATCTGGGGGGGGCAAAACTATGGCTACACCTTC
>TRBJ1-1|.|TRBV9|.
CASSVVGGGPEAFF
TGTGCCAGCAGCGTAGTAGGGGGAGGGCCTGAGGCTTTCTTT
>TRBJ1-1|.|TRBV10-2|few
CASSENWGANTEAFF
TGCGCCAGCAGTGAGAATTGGGGCGCTAACACTGAAGCTTTCTTT
>TRBJ1-1|TRBD1|TRBV19|.
CASRPGQLKVTEAFF
TGTGCCAGTAGGCCGGGACAGCTAAAGGTAACTGAAGCTTTCTTT
>TRBJ1-1|.|TRBV19|.
CASSIVGGTEAFF
TGTGCCAGTAGTATAGTAGGGGGCACTGAAGCTTTCTTT
>TRBJ2-4|.|TRBV6-6|.
CASSRPRNIQYF
TGTGCCAGCAGCAGACCGAGAAACATTCAGTACTTC
>TRBJ2-1|.|TRBV15|.
CATEEGNEQFF
TGTGCCACTGAAGAGGGGAATGAGCAGTTCTTC
>TRBJ1-1|.|TRBV9|once
CASSVGGGRNTEAFF
TGTGCCAGCAGCGTAGGGGGGGGAAGGAACACTGAAGCTTTCTTT
>TRBJ1-2|TRBD1|TRBV11-2|.
CASSLQGEGGYTF
TGTGCCAGCAGCTTACAGGGGGAAGGTGGCTACACCTTC
>TRBJ2-1|.|TRBV20-1|.
CSATGYNEQFF
TGCAGTGCTACAGGGTACAATGAGCAGTTCTTC
>TRBJ2-4|TRBD2|TRBV4-3|.
CASSQDLAGGPKGNIQYF
TGCGCCAGCAGCCAAGATCTAGCGGGAGGGCCTAAGGGAAACATTCAGTACTTC
>TRBJ2-7|.|TRBV28|.
CASSFLYEGGQLYEQYF
TGTGCCAGCAGTTTCCTGTACGAAGGAGGGCAACTCTACGAGCAGTACTTC
>TRBJ1-5|.|TRBV7-8|few
CASSQGGSNQPQHF
TGTGCCAGCAGCCAGGGAGGGAGCAATCAGCCCCAGCATTTT
>TRBJ1-1|.|TRBV5-1|.
CASSATGEKRYTEAFF
TGCGCCAGCAGCGCCACAGGAGAAAAGCGCTACACTGAAGCTTTCTTT